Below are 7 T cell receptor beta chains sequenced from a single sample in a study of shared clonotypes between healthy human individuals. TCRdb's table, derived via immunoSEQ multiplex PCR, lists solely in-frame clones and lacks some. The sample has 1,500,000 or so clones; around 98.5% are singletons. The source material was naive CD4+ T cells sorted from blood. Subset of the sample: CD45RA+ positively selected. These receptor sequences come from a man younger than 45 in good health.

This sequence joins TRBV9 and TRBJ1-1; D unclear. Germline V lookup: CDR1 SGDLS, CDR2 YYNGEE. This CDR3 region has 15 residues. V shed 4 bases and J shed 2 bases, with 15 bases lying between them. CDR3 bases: TGTGCCAGCAGCCCCTCCCCCACAGCCAACACTGAAGCTTTCTTT. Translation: CASSPSPTANTEAFF.

In nucleotides, the CDR3 is TGTGCCTGGAGGAAAGCAGGGGCGCTGGCCGAGCAGTACTTC. This gives the protein CAWRKAGALAEQYF. This rearrangement joins TRBV30 to TRBJ2-7; D perhaps matches TRBD1 (6 bases). The CDR3 totals 14 residues. Trimming left V 3 bases short and J 6 bases short, with 18 bases between. Germline-derived CDR1 and CDR2 are GTSNPN and SVGIG (reference sequence).

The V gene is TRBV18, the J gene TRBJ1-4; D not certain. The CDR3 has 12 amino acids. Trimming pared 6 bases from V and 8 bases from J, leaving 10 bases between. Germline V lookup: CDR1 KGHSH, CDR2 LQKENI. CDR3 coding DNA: TGTGCCAGCTCGACCGTCCGGGAAAAACTGTTTTTT. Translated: CASSTVREKLFF.

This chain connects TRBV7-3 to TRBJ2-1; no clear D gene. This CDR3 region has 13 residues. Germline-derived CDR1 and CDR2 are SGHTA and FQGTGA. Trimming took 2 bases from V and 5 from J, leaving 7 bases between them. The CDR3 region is CASSLLPNNEQFF. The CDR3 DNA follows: TGTGCCAGCAGCTTACTGCCAAACAATGAGCAGTTCTTC.

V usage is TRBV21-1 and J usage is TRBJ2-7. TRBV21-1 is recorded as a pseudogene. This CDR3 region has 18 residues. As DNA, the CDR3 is TGTGCCAGCAGGAAAGTCGGGGACAGGGGACTAGCGAAAAGCGAGCAGTACTTC. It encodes CASRKVGDRGLAKSEQYF.

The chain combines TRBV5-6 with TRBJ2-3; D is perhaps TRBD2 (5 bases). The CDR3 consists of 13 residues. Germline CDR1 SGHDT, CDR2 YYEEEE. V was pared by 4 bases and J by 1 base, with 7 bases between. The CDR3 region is CASSGRGTDTQYF. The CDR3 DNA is TGTGCCAGCAGCGGGCGGGGCACAGATACGCAGTATTTT.

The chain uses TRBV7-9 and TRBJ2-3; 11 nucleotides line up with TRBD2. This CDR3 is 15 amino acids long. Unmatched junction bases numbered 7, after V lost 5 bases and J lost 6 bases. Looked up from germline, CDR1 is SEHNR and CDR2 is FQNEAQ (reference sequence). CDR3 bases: TGTGCCAGCAGCGGTACTAGCGGGAGAATGGATACGCAGTATTTT. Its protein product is CASSGTSGRMDTQYF.